The text below deals with one TCR beta chain. Its target is unknown. A much larger clone lies one base from this, so it may be a read error. The data derive from a study of glioma-infiltrating T cells. Looking at the study overall: Low-grade gliomas were grade II; glioblastomas were grade IV at initial diagnosis. Overall study results and limits: CDR3 overlap between tissue and blood was very small.

Using RNA template, CDR3s of TCR alpha and beta were amplified with iRepertoire arm-PCR. For one-step reverse transcription and amplification, roughly 100-400 ng of tissue mRNA or PBMC total RNA was used. A single record per CDR3 protein comes from TCRdb applying MiXCR to the multiplex PCR reads. The repertoire includes a few hundred thousand distinct CDR3 sequences, roughly 41% of them detected once, and about 11% sits in the top ten. Per germline, CDR1 MNHEY and CDR2 SMNVEV (reference sequence). The CDR3 is 16 amino acids. Trimming took off 2 bases at V and 4 bases at J, with 14 bases between the two ends.

This receptor was identified in a human donor with low-grade glioma or glioblastoma, undergoing nonglioma brain surgery, or in good health (not recorded which). Source material: glioma tissue, nonneoplastic brain tissue, or PBMCs (not recorded which). The V and J genes are TRBV27 and TRBJ2-2, with D tentatively TRBD2 (6 bases). The CDR3 loop is CASSLIGFGSTGELFF. The CDR3 region has the DNA TGTGCCAGCAGTTTAATAGGGTTCGGGAGCACCGGGGAGCTGTTTTTT.